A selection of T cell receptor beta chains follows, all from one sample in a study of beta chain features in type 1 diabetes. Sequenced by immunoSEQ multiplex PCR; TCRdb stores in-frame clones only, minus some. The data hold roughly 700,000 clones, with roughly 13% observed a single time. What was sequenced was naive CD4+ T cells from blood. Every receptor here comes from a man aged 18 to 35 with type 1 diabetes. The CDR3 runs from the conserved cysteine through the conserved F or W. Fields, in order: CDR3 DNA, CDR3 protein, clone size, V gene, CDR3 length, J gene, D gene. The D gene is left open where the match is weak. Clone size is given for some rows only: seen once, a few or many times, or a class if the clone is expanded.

DNA: TGTGCCAGCAGCCAATCCGGGACAGGCACAGATACGCAGTATTTT; CDR3: CASSQSGTGTDTQYF; size: once; V: TRBV7-3; length: 15; J: TRBJ2-3; D: TRBD1
DNA: TGTGCCACCAGCAGAGACAGGGGCACCTATAGCAATCAGCCCCAGCATTTT; CDR3: CATSRDRGTYSNQPQHF; size: -; V: TRBV15; length: 17; J: TRBJ1-5; D: -
DNA: TGTGCCAGCAGTGCGGGGCAGACCTACGAGCAGTACTTC; CDR3: CASSAGQTYEQYF; size: few; V: TRBV28; length: 13; J: TRBJ2-7; D: -
DNA: TGTGCCACCAGCAGAGATCGACCTACGGGGGTGCCGAGATCGGTATACGAGCAGTACTTC; CDR3: CATSRDRPTGVPRSVYEQYF; size: -; V: TRBV15; length: 20; J: TRBJ2-7; D: -
DNA: TGTGCCTGTCGAAGACAGGTCCCCGGGGAGCTGTTTTTT; CDR3: CACRRQVPGELFF; size: -; V: TRBV30; length: 13; J: TRBJ2-2; D: -
DNA: TGTGCCAGCAGCCACGACAGATCGTACGAGCAGTTCTTC; CDR3: CASSHDRSYEQFF; size: -; V: TRBV6-5; length: 13; J: TRBJ2-1; D: -
DNA: TGTGCCAGCAGCCAGACTAGCGGGGCCAACAATGAGCAGTTCTTC; CDR3: CASSQTSGANNEQFF; size: few; V: TRBV14; length: 15; J: TRBJ2-1; D: TRBD2
DNA: TGTGCCAGCAGTGAACTAACCACCGGGGAGCTGTTTTTT; CDR3: CASSELTTGELFF; size: few; V: TRBV6-1; length: 13; J: TRBJ2-2; D: -
DNA: TGTGCCAGCAGTGAGGACGGGCCAGGTGGCTACACCTTC; CDR3: CASSEDGPGGYTF; size: few; V: TRBV2; length: 13; J: TRBJ1-2; D: -
DNA: TGTGCCAGCAGCTCAGGGCCGACCCGGGGCACTGAAGCTTTCTTT; CDR3: CASSSGPTRGTEAFF; size: -; V: TRBV7-9; length: 15; J: TRBJ1-1; D: -
DNA: TGTGCCATCAGTGAGGGGGACAGTAACTATGGCTACACCTTC; CDR3: CAISEGDSNYGYTF; size: few; V: TRBV10-3; length: 14; J: TRBJ1-2; D: TRBD1
DNA: TGTGCCAGCAGCTCCGGACAGGGGGCCGGTGAAGCTTTCTTT; CDR3: CASSSGQGAGEAFF; size: few; V: TRBV28; length: 14; J: TRBJ1-1; D: TRBD1
DNA: TGTGCCAGCAGTTCCCCGGGGTATGGCACTGAAGCTTTCTTT; CDR3: CASSSPGYGTEAFF; size: -; V: TRBV27; length: 14; J: TRBJ1-1; D: -
DNA: TGCAGCGTAGTGCCGGGACTAGCGGGGGTAGGGGAGCAGTACTTC; CDR3: CSVVPGLAGVGEQYF; size: -; V: TRBV29-1; length: 15; J: TRBJ2-7; D: TRBD2
DNA: TGTGCCTGGAGCGGAAAGTTAAGGGTGGACACTGAAGCTTTCTTT; CDR3: CAWSGKLRVDTEAFF; size: few; V: TRBV30; length: 15; J: TRBJ1-1; D: -
DNA: TGTGCCAGCAGCGGCCGACCGGGACAGGTGGACTATGGCTACACCTTC; CDR3: CASSGRPGQVDYGYTF; size: -; V: TRBV9; length: 16; J: TRBJ1-2; D: TRBD1
DNA: TGTGCCAGCACCGAACCTACAGGCCGCGATGAGCAGTTCTTC; CDR3: CASTEPTGRDEQFF; size: -; V: TRBV6-1; length: 14; J: TRBJ2-1; D: -
DNA: TGTGCCAGCAGTAGGGGACAGCAAGAGACCCAGTACTTC; CDR3: CASSRGQQETQYF; size: -; V: TRBV28; length: 13; J: TRBJ2-5; D: TRBD1
DNA: TGCGCCAGCAGCCAAGATGGAGGGTATCGGAGGGTGGTTCATACGCAGTATTTT; CDR3: CASSQDGGYRRVVHTQYF; size: few; V: TRBV4-1; length: 18; J: TRBJ2-3; D: -
DNA: TGTGCCAGCAGTTTAAGCAGGGTCAATCAGCCCCAGCATTTT; CDR3: CASSLSRVNQPQHF; size: -; V: TRBV27; length: 14; J: TRBJ1-5; D: -
DNA: TGCGCCAGCAGCCAAGGGGAGGACACTTGGGGCAATCAGCCCCAGCATTTT; CDR3: CASSQGEDTWGNQPQHF; size: few; V: TRBV4-1; length: 17; J: TRBJ1-5; D: -
DNA: TGCGCCAGCAGACCATCCCTCGGAGACAATCAGCCCCAGCATTTT; CDR3: CASRPSLGDNQPQHF; size: few; V: TRBV5-1; length: 15; J: TRBJ1-5; D: -
DNA: TGCAGCGTTGACAGGGATGGTACCGGGGGGCTGTTTTTT; CDR3: CSVDRDGTGGLFF; size: few; V: TRBV29-1; length: 13; J: TRBJ2-2; D: -
DNA: TGTGCCTGGAGCCTAGCGGGGGGGCCCGGGGAGCTGTTTTTT; CDR3: CAWSLAGGPGELFF; size: -; V: TRBV30; length: 14; J: TRBJ2-2; D: TRBD2
DNA: TGTGCCAGCAGCTTAGTGTACGAGCAGTACTTC; CDR3: CASSLVYEQYF; size: -; V: TRBV7-9; length: 11; J: TRBJ2-7; D: -
DNA: TGTGCCAGCAGCCCCCGGCAGGGTCGTGTCGAAGAAAAACTGTTTTTT; CDR3: CASSPRQGRVEEKLFF; size: -; V: TRBV11-2; length: 16; J: TRBJ1-4; D: -
DNA: TGTGCCGGAGGAGCAGCGGGGGCTAGCACAGATACGCAGTATTTT; CDR3: CAGGAAGASTDTQYF; size: few; V: TRBV30; length: 15; J: TRBJ2-3; D: TRBD2
DNA: TGTGCCAGCAGAAACCAAAGGGAAGTCTCACCCCTCCACTTT; CDR3: CASRNQREVSPLHF; size: -; V: TRBV21-1; length: 14; J: TRBJ1-6; D: -
DNA: TGTGCCAGCTCACCAGGCGCAACTAATGAAAAACTGTTTTTT; CDR3: CASSPGATNEKLFF; size: few; V: TRBV18; length: 14; J: TRBJ1-4; D: -
DNA: TGTGCCAGCAGTGCGGACGGTTACTATGGCTACACCTTC; CDR3: CASSADGYYGYTF; size: -; V: TRBV25-1; length: 13; J: TRBJ1-2; D: -
DNA: TGCGCCAGCTCGGTGGGCCAATACGAGCAGTACTTC; CDR3: CASSVGQYEQYF; size: -; V: TRBV10-1; length: 12; J: TRBJ2-7; D: -
DNA: TGCGCCAGCAGCGTAGGACCACCCTACGAGCAGTACTTC; CDR3: CASSVGPPYEQYF; size: few; V: TRBV4-1; length: 13; J: TRBJ2-7; D: -
DNA: TGTGCCAGCGGGTCCGATGAGCAGTTCTTC; CDR3: CASGSDEQFF; size: few; V: TRBV28; length: 10; J: TRBJ2-1; D: -
DNA: TGTGCCAGCTCACGAACAGGGGATCAGCCCCAGCATTTT; CDR3: CASSRTGDQPQHF; size: -; V: TRBV18; length: 13; J: TRBJ1-5; D: TRBD1
DNA: TGTGCCTCCTCTCCGGGGGTTTACGAGCAGTACTTC; CDR3: CASSPGVYEQYF; size: few; V: TRBV10-3; length: 12; J: TRBJ2-7; D: -
DNA: TGCGCCAGCTTCCCGCGACCCGGGATTTCCAATGAGCAGTTCTTC; CDR3: CASFPRPGISNEQFF; size: few; V: TRBV5-1; length: 15; J: TRBJ2-1; D: -
DNA: TGCGCCAGCAGCTTGGAGCCGGGACAGGGCAGCTATGGCTACACCTTC; CDR3: CASSLEPGQGSYGYTF; size: -; V: TRBV5-1; length: 16; J: TRBJ1-2; D: TRBD1
DNA: TGTGCCAGTAGTATCGGCTGGTTATCGAACACCGGGGAGCTGTTTTTT; CDR3: CASSIGWLSNTGELFF; size: few; V: TRBV19; length: 16; J: TRBJ2-2; D: -
DNA: TGCGCCAGCAGCCAAGAGGGGAGCTCCTATAATTCACCCCTCCACTTT; CDR3: CASSQEGSSYNSPLHF; size: few; V: TRBV4-1; length: 16; J: TRBJ1-6; D: -
DNA: TGTGCCAGCAGTGCGGACAGGTTGAGCACAGATACGCAGTATTTT; CDR3: CASSADRLSTDTQYF; size: few; V: TRBV6-1; length: 15; J: TRBJ2-3; D: TRBD1
DNA: TGTGCCAGCAGCGTACGGCAGGGGGACGCTGAAGCTTTCTTT; CDR3: CASSVRQGDAEAFF; size: few; V: TRBV9; length: 14; J: TRBJ1-1; D: TRBD1
DNA: TGTGCCATCAGTGGGAGCGCCGGGACAGGGCTTAACAATGAGCAGTTCTTC; CDR3: CAISGSAGTGLNNEQFF; size: few; V: TRBV10-3; length: 17; J: TRBJ2-1; D: TRBD1
DNA: TGTGCCAGCAGCGTAGATCAGGGCACAGAGACCCAGTACTTC; CDR3: CASSVDQGTETQYF; size: -; V: TRBV9; length: 14; J: TRBJ2-5; D: -
DNA: TGTGCCAGCAGCCTACTCAATTGGGGAGGCGAGCAGTTCTTC; CDR3: CASSLLNWGGEQFF; size: few; V: TRBV6-5; length: 14; J: TRBJ2-1; D: -
DNA: TGCAGCGCTCAGGGTCCCACGGTCGCTGAAGCTTTCTTT; CDR3: CSAQGPTVAEAFF; size: -; V: TRBV29-1; length: 13; J: TRBJ1-1; D: -
DNA: TGTGCCAGCTCACCACCGACAGGGGGCGCCTACGAGCAGTACTTC; CDR3: CASSPPTGGAYEQYF; size: -; V: TRBV18; length: 15; J: TRBJ2-7; D: TRBD1
DNA: TGTGCCTGGCGCCCAGCGGGGGCTTTAGGCGAGCAGTTCTTC; CDR3: CAWRPAGALGEQFF; size: few; V: TRBV30; length: 14; J: TRBJ2-1; D: TRBD2
DNA: TGTGCCGCGAAGGGGGGGTATTGGACTGAAGCTTTCTTT; CDR3: CAAKGGYWTEAFF; size: few; V: TRBV19; length: 13; J: TRBJ1-1; D: -